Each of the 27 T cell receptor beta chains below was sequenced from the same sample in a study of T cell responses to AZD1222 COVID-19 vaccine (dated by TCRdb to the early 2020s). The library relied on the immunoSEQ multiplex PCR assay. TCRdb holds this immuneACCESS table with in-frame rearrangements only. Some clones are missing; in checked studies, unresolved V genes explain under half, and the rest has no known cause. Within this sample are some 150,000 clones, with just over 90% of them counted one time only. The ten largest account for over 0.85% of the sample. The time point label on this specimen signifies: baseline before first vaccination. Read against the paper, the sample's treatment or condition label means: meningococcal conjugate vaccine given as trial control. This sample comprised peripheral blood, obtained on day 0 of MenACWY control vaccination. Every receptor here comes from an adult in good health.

The chain's CDR3 is CASSLWAELAGGKMNTGELFF. CDR3 coding DNA: TGTGCCAGCAGTTTATGGGCAGAGCTAGCGGGAGGGAAGATGAACACCGGGGAGCTGTTTTTT. V is TRBV28 and J is TRBJ2-2, with 12 bases matching TRBD2. This CDR3 has 21 residues. Per the germline V gene, CDR1 is MDHEN and CDR2 is SYDVKM. V lost 0 bases to trimming and J lost 1 base; unmatched junction nucleotides: 12.

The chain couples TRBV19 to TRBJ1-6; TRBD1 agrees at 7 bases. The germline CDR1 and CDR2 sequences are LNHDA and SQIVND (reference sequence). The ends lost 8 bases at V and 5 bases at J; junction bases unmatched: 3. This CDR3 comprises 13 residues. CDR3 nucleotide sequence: TGTGCCAGTCGGACAGGAGATAATTCACCCCTCCACTTT. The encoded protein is CASRTGDNSPLHF.

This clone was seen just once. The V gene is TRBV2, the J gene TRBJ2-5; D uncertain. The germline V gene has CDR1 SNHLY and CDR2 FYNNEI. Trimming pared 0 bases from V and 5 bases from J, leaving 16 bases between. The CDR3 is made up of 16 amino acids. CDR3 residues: CASSEALLGLGETQYF. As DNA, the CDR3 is TGTGCCAGCAGTGAAGCGCTTTTGGGTTTGGGGGAGACCCAGTACTTC.

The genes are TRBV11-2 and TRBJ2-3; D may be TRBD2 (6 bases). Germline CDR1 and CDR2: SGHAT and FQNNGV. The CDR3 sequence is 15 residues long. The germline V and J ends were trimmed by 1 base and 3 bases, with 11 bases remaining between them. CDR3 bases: TGTGCCAGCAGCTTAGGGTCCGCGGGAACAGATACGCAGTATTTT. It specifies CASSLGSAGTDTQYF.

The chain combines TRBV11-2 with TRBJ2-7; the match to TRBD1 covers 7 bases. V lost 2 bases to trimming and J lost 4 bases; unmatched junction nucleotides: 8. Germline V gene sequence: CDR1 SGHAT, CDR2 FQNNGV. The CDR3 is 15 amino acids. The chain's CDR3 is CASSLSWGQRYEQYF. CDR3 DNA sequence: TGTGCCAGCAGCTTAAGTTGGGGACAGCGTTACGAGCAGTACTTC.

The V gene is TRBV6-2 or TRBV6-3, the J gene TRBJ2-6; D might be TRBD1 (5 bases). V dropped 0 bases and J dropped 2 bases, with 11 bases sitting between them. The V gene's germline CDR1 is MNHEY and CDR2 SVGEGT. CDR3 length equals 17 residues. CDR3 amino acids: CASSYSTATAGANVLTF. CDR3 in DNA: TGTGCCAGCAGTTACTCGACAGCAACTGCTGGGGCCAACGTCCTGACTTTC.

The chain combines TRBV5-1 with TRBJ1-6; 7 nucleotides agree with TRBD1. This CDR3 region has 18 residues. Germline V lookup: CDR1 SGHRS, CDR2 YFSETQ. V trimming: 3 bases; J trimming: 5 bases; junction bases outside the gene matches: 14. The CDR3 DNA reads TGCGCCAGCAGCTCCGAACCCGGACAGGCGGGCAATAATTCACCCCTCCACTTT. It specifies CASSSEPGQAGNNSPLHF.

The CDR3 DNA reads as TGTGCCAGCAGTGAATCAGAGGGGGGTCAGCCCCAGCATTTT. Its translation is CASSESEGGQPQHF. The rearrangement uses TRBV25-1 and TRBJ1-5; possibly TRBD1 for D (6 bases). Trimming cost V 1 base and J 6 bases, with 10 bases left between them. The CDR3 is 14 amino acids. The V gene's germline CDR1 is MGHDK and CDR2 SYGVNS. The entire variable domain, with the rest obtained from reference TRBV25-1 and TRBJ1-5, is as follows: EADIYQTPRYLVIGTGKKITLECSQTMGHDKMYWYQQDPGMELHLIHYSYGVNSTEKGDLSSESTVSRIRTEHFPLTLESARPSHTSQYLCASSESEGGQPQHFGDGTRLSIL.

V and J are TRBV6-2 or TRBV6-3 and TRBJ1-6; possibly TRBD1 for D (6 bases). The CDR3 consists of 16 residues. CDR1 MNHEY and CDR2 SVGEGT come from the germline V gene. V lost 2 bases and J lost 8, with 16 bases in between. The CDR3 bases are TGTGCCAGCAGTTACGTGGCAGGGGTTTACTATTCACCCCTCCACTTT. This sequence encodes CASSYVAGVYYSPLHF.

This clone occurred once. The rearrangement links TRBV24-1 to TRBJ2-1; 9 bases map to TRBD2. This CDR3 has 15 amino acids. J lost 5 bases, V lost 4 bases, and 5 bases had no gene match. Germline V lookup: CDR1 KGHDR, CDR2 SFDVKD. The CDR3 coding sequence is TGTGCCACCAGTGAGGCGGGACTAGCCAACAATGAGCAGTTCTTC. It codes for CATSEAGLANNEQFF.

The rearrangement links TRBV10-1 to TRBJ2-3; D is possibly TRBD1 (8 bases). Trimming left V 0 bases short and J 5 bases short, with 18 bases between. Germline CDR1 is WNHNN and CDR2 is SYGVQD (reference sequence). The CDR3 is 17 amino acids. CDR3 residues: CASSESRGGTGRDTQYF. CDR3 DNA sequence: TGCGCCAGCAGTGAGTCTCGGGGAGGGACAGGTAGAGATACGCAGTATTTT.

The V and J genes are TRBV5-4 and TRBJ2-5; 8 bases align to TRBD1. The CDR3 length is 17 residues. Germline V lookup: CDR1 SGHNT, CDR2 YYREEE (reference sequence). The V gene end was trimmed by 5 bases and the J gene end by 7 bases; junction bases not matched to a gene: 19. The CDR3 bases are TGTGCCAGCAGTTCCGAAGGGGGGACAGGACTGTCGCGGACCCAGTACTTC. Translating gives CASSSEGGTGLSRTQYF.

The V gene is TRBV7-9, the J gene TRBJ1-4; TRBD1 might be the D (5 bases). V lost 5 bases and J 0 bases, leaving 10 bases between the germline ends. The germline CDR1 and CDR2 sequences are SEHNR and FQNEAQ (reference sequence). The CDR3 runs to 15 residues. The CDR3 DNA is TGTGCCAGCAGCATCCCGACAGCAACTAATGAAAAACTGTTTTTT. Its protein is CASSIPTATNEKLFF. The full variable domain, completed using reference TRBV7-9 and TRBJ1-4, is DTGVSQNPRHKITKRGQNVTFRCDPISEHNRLYWYRQTLGQGPEFLTYFQNEAQLEKSRLLSDRFSAERPKGSFSTLEIQRTEQGDSAMYLCASSIPTATNEKLFFGSGTQLSVL.

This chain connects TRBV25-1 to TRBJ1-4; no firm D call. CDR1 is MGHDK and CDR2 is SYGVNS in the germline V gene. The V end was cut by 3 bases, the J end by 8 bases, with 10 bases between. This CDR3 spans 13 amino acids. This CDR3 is CASSDGGEEKLFF. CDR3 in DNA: TGTGCCAGCAGTGATGGAGGCGAGGAAAAACTGTTTTTT.

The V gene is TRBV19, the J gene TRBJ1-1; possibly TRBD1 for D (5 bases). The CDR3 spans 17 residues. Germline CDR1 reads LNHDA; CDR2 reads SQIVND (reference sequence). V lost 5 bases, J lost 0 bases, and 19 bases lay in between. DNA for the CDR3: TGTGCCAGTAGTTCCTCGGGTAGGGGAGCAATGAACACTGAAGCTTTCTTT. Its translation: CASSSSGRGAMNTEAFF.

CDR3 bases: TGCGCCAGCAGCTTGGAGGGTACGGGCTATGGCTACACCTTC. Translated: CASSLEGTGYGYTF. This sequence joins TRBV5-1 and TRBJ1-2; D not resolved. V lost 0 bases and J 4 bases, leaving 10 bases between the germline ends. Looked up from germline, CDR1 is SGHRS and CDR2 is YFSETQ. The CDR3 consists of 14 residues.

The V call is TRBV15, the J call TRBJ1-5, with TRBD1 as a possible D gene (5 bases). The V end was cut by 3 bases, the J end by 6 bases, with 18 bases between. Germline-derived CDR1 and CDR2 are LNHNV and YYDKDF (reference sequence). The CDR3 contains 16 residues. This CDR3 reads CATSSGGDSGSQPQHF. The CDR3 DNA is TGTGCCACCAGCAGCGGGGGTGACAGTGGAAGTCAGCCCCAGCATTTT.

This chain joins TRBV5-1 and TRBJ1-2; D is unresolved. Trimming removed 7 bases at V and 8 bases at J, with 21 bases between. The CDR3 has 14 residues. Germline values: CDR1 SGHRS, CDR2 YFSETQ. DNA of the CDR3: TGCGCCAGCGGCCCCGAGTTGGGAAAGATAGGCTACACCTTC. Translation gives CASGPELGKIGYTF.

The CDR3 nucleotides are TGTGCCAGCAGCCACTTGGGCAATGAGCAGTTCTTC. Protein product: CASSHLGNEQFF. The chain recombines TRBV3-1 (or the pseudogene TRBV3-2) with TRBJ2-1; D is undetermined. The length of the CDR3 is 12 residues. V lost 3 bases and J 6 bases, leaving 6 bases between the germline ends. The germline V gene has CDR1 LGHDT and CDR2 YNNKEL (reference sequence).

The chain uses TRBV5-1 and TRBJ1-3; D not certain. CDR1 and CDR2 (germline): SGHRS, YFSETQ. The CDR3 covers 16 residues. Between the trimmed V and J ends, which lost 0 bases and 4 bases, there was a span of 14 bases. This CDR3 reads CASSLGPLDAGNTIYF. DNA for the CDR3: TGCGCCAGCAGCTTGGGACCCCTCGATGCAGGAAACACCATATATTTT. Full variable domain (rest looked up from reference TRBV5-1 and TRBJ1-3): KAGVTQTPRYLIKTRGQQVTLSCSPISGHRSVSWYQQTPGQGLQFLFEYFSETQRNKGNFPGRFSGRQFSNSRSEMNVSTLELGDSALYLCASSLGPLDAGNTIYFGEGSWLTVV.

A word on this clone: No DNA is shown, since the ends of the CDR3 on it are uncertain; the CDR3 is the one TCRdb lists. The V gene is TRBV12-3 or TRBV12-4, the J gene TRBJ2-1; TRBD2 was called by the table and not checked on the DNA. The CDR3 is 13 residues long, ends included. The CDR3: CASSSSGGYEQFF.

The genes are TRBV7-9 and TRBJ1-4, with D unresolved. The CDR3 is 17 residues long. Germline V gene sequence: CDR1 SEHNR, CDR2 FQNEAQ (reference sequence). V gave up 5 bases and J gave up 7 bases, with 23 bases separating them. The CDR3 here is CASSPTLSTTSSEKLFF. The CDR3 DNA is TGTGCCAGCAGCCCAACCCTCTCGACAACCTCGAGTGAAAAACTGTTTTTT.

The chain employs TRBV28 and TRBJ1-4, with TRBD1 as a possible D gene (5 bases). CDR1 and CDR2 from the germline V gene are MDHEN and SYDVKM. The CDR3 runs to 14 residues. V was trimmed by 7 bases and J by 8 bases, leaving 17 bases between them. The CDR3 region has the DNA TGTGCCAGCACCGGTGTCGGGGCGCGGGAAAAACTGTTTTTT. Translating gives CASTGVGAREKLFF. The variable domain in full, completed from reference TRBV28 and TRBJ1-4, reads DVKVTQSSRYLVKRTGEKVFLECVQDMDHENMFWYRQDPGLGLRLIYFSYDVKMKEKGDIPEGYSVSREKKERFSLILESASTNQTSMYLCASTGVGAREKLFFGSGTQLSVL.

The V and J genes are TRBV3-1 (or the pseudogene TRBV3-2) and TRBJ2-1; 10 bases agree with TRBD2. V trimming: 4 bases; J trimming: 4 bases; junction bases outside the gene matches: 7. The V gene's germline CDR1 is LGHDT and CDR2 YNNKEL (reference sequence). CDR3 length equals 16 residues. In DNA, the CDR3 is TGTGCCAGCAGCCGTCTCAGCGGGGGGGCTTACAATGAGCAGTTCTTC. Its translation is CASSRLSGGAYNEQFF.

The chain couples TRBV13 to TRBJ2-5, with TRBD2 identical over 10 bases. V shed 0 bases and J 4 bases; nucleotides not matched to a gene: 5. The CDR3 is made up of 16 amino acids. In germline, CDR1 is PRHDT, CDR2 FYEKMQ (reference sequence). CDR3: CASSLGVAGGGETQYF. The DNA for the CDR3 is TGTGCCAGCAGCTTAGGGGTAGCGGGGGGCGGAGAGACCCAGTACTTC.

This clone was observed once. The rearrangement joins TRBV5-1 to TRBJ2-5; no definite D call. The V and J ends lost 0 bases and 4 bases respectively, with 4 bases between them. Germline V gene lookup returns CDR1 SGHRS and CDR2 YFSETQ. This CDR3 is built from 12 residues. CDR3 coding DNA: TGCGCCAGCAGCTTGGAGGGAGAGACCCAGTACTTC. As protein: CASSLEGETQYF.

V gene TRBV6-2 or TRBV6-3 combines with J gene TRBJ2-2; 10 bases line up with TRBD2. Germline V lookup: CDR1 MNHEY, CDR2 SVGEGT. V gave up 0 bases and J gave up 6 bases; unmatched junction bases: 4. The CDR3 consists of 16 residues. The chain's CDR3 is CASSYSGLAQSGELFF. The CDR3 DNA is TGTGCCAGCAGTTACTCGGGACTAGCGCAATCCGGGGAGCTGTTTTTT.